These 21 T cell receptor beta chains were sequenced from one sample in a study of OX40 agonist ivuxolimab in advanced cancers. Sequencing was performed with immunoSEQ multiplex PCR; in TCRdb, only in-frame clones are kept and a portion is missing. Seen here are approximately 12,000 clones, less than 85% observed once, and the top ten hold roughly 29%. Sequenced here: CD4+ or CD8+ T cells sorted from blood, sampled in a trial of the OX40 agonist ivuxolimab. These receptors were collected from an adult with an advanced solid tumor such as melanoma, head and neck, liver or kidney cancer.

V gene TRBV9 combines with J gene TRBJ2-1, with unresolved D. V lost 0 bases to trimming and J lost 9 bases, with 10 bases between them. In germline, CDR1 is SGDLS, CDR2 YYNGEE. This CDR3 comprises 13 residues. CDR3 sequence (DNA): TGTGCCAGCAGCGTAGACAGTACGGGTGAGCAGTTCTTC. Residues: CASSVDSTGEQFF.

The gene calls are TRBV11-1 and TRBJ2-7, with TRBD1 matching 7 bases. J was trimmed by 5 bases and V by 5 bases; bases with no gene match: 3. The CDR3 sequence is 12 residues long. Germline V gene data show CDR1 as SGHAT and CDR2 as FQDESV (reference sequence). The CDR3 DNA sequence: TGTGCCAGCAGCAAGACAGGGAACGAGCAGTACTTC. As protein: CASSKTGNEQYF.

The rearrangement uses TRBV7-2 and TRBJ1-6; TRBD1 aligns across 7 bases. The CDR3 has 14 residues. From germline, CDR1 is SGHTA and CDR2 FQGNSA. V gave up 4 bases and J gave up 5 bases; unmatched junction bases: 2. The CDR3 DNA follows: TGTGCCAGCAGCTACGGGACAGATAATTCACCCCTCCACTTT. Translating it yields CASSYGTDNSPLHF.

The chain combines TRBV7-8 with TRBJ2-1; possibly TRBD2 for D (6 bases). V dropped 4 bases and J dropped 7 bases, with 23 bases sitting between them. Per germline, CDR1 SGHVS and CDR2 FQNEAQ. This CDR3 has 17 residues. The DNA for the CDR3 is TGTGCCAGCAGCTCAAATTCTTTCCGGACGGAGGGGAATGAGCAGTTCTTC. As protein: CASSSNSFRTEGNEQFF.

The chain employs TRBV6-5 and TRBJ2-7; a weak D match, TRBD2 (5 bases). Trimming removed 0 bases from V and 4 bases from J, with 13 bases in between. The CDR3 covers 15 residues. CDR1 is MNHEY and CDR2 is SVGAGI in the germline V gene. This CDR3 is CASSYSREGEYEQYF. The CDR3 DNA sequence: TGTGCCAGCAGTTACTCGCGAGAGGGCGAATACGAGCAGTACTTC.

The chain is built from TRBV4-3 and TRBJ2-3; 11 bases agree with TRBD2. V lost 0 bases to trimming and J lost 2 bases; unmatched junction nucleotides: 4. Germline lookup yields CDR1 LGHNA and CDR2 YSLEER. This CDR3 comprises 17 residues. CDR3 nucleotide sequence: TGCGCCAGCAGCCAAGAGACTAGCGGGGTTTACACAGATACGCAGTATTTT. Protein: CASSQETSGVYTDTQYF.

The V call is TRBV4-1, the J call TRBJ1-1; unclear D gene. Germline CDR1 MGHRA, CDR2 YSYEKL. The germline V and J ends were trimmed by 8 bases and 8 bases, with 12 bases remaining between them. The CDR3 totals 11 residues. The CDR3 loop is CASGRQEEAFF. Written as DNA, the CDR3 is TGCGCCAGCGGCCGTCAGGAGGAAGCTTTCTTT.

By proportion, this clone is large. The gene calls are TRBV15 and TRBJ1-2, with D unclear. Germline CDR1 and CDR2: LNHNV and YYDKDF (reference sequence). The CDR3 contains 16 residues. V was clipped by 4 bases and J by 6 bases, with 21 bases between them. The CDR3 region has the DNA TGTGCCACCAGCATTTTAAAAACCACTGGGGAGGATGGCTACACCTTC. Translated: CATSILKTTGEDGYTF.

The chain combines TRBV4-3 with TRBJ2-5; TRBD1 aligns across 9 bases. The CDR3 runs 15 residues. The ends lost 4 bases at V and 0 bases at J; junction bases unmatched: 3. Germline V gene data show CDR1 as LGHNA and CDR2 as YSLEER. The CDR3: CASSPGTGNQETQYF. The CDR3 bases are TGCGCCAGCAGCCCCGGGACAGGGAACCAAGAGACCCAGTACTTC.

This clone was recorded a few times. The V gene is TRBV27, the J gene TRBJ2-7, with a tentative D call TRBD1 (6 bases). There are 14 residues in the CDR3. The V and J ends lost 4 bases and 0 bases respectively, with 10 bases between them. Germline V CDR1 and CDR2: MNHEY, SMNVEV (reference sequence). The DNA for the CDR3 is TGTGCCAGCAGTTCGACAGGCTTCTCCTACGAGCAGTACTTC. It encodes CASSSTGFSYEQYF.

The CDR3 loop is CASSYLGQETQYF. The CDR3, as DNA: TGTGCCAGCAGTTATCTGGGGCAAGAGACCCAGTACTTC. The chain uses TRBV6-6 and TRBJ2-5; D not certain. The V gene lost 3 bases and the J gene lost 2 bases, with 7 bases spanning the gap. CDR3 length: 13 residues. CDR1 and CDR2 from the germline V gene are MNHNY and SVGAGI (reference sequence).

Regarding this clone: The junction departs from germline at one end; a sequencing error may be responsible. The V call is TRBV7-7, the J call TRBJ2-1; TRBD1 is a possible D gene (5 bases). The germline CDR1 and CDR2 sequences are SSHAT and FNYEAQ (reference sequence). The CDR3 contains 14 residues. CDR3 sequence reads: CASSLEAGIDEQFF. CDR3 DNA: TGTGCTAGCAGCTTAGAGGCAGGGATCGATGAGCAGTTCTTC.

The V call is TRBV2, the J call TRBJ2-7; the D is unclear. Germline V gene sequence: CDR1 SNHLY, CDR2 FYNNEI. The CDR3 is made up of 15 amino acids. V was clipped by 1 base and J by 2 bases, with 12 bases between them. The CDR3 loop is CASSEVVGLPYEQYF. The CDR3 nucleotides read TGTGCCAGCAGTGAAGTCGTGGGTCTACCCTACGAGCAGTACTTC. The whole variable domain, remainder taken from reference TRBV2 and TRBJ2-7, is EPEVTQTPSHQVTQMGQEVILRCVPISNHLYFYWYRQILGQKVEFLVSFYNNEISEKSEIFDDQFSVERPDGSNFTLKIRSTKLEDSAMYFCASSEVVGLPYEQYFGPGTRLTVT.

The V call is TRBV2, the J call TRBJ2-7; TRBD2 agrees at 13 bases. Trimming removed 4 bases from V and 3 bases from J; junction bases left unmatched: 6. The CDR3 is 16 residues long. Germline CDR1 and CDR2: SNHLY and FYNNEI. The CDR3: CASSGTSGGFYYEQYF. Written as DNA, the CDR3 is TGTGCCAGCAGTGGGACTAGCGGGGGATTTTACTACGAGCAGTACTTC.

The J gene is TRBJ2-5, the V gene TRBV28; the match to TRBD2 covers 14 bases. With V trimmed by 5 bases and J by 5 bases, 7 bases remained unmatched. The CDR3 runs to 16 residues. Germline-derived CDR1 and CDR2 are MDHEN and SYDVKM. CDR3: CASSPLGLAGGETQYF. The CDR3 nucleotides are TGTGCCAGCAGTCCCCTCGGACTAGCGGGGGGTGAGACCCAGTACTTC.

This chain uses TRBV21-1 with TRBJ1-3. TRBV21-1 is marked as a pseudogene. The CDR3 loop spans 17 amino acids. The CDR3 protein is CASSKGPLVQPGNTIYF. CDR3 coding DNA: TGTGCCAGCAGCAAAGGTCCTTTGGTTCAACCTGGAAACACCATATATTTT.

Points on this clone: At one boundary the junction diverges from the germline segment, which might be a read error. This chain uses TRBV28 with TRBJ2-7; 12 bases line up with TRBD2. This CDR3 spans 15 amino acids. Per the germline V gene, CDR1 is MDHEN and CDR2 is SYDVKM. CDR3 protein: CASSWLAGGGYEQCF. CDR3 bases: TGTGCCAGCAGTTGGCTAGCGGGAGGGGGATACGAGCAGTGCTTC.

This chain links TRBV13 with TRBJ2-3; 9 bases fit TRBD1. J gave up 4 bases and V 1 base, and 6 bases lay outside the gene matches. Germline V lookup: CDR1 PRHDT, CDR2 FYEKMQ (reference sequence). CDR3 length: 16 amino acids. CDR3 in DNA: TGTGCCAGCAGCTTAGAAGGGACAGGGTCAGCAGATACGCAGTATTTT. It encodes CASSLEGTGSADTQYF.

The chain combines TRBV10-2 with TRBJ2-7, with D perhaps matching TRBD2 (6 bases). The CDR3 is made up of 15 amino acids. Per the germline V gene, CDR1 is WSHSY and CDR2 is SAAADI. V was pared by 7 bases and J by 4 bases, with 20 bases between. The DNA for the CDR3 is TGCGCCAGCACTAACTTTGTAGGGCGGGGTTACGAGCAGTACTTC. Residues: CASTNFVGRGYEQYF.

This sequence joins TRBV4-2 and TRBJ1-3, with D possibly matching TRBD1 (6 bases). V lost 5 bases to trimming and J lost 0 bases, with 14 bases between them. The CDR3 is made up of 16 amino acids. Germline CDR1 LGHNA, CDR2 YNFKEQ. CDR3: CASSLSSDSSGNTIYF. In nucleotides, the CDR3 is TGTGCCAGCAGCTTGAGTTCGGACAGCTCTGGAAACACCATATATTTT.

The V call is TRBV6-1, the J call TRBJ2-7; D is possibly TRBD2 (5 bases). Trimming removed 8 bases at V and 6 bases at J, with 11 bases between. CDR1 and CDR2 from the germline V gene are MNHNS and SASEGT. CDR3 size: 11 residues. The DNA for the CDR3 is TGTGCCAGCGGCGGGTTTCTCGAGCAGTACTTC. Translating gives CASGGFLEQYF.